These 27 T cell receptor beta chains came from one sample sequenced in a study of OX40 agonist ivuxolimab in advanced cancers. Generated by immunoSEQ multiplex PCR, the TCRdb table keeps only in-frame clones and is missing some. Of more than 80,000 clones listed, about 89% are singletons. The source was CD4+ or CD8+ T cells sorted from blood, collected in a trial of the OX40 agonist ivuxolimab. The receptor set was obtained from an adult with an advanced solid tumor such as melanoma, head and neck, liver or kidney cancer.

The chain recombines TRBV7-2 with TRBJ2-6; a possible D gene is TRBD2 (5 bases). This CDR3 comprises 19 residues. The germline gives CDR1 SGHTA, CDR2 FQGNSA. Trimming removed 2 bases at V and 0 bases at J, with 17 bases between. The CDR3 region is CASSLSLHGIRSGANVLTF. CDR3 in DNA: TGTGCCAGCAGCTTATCGCTGCACGGGATCCGCTCTGGGGCCAACGTCCTGACTTTC.

The chain uses TRBV19 and TRBJ2-5, with 13 positions matching TRBD2. The CDR3 spans 15 residues. Germline CDR1 LNHDA, CDR2 SQIVND (reference sequence). With 5 bases clipped from V and 4 bases from J, the junction kept 4 bases outside the gene matches. DNA of the CDR3: TGTGCCAGTAGTCCGGGACTAGCGGGAAGAGAGACCCAGTACTTC. As protein: CASSPGLAGRETQYF. Looking up the rest from reference TRBV19 and TRBJ2-5 gives the full variable domain: DGGITQSPKYLFRKEGQNVTLSCEQNLNHDAMYWYRQDPGQGLRLIYYSQIVNDFQKGDIAEGYSVSREKKESFPLTVTSAQKNPTAFYLCASSPGLAGRETQYFGPGTRLLVL.

This chain uses TRBV5-1 with TRBJ2-1; tentative D call: TRBD2 (6 bases). The germline CDR1 and CDR2 sequences are SGHRS and YFSETQ. The CDR3 totals 15 residues. V was shortened by 0 bases and J by 3 bases, with 10 bases between the two germline ends. The CDR3 loop is CASSLAGTDYNEQFF. DNA of the CDR3: TGCGCCAGCAGCTTGGCCGGGACTGACTACAATGAGCAGTTCTTC.

The genes are TRBV9 and TRBJ2-6; TRBD1 aligns across 9 bases. Germline CDR1 reads SGDLS; CDR2 reads YYNGEE. This CDR3 spans 18 amino acids. Germline trimming cut 0 bases from V and 6 bases from J; bases unmatched to any gene: 10. The CDR3 sequence is CASSVDGTGFVEANVLTF. The CDR3 bases are TGTGCCAGCAGCGTAGATGGGACAGGGTTCGTAGAGGCCAACGTCCTGACTTTC.

The chain links TRBV10-1 to TRBJ1-2, with 7 bases lining up with TRBD1. The ends lost 5 bases at V and 2 bases at J; junction bases unmatched: 2. The CDR3 is made up of 13 amino acids. Germline values: CDR1 WNHNN, CDR2 SYGVQD (reference sequence). The CDR3 DNA is TGCGCCAGCAGTCCGGGACAGAACTATGGCTACACCTTC. Residues: CASSPGQNYGYTF.

V is TRBV10-3 and J is TRBJ2-1; D is possibly TRBD1 (5 bases). V lost 3 bases and J lost 8, with 17 bases in between. Germline values: CDR1 ENHRY, CDR2 SYGVKD. This CDR3 comprises 15 residues. The CDR3 nucleotides read TGTGCCATCAGTGAAAGGGTCAGGGATCGGGATGAGCAGTTCTTC. Its protein product is CAISERVRDRDEQFF.

The V gene is TRBV5-4, the J gene TRBJ1-2; D is undetermined. V lost 4 bases, J lost 6 bases, and 16 bases lay in between. The CDR3 totals 14 residues. The germline gives CDR1 SGHNT, CDR2 YYREEE (reference sequence). CDR3 in DNA: TGTGCCAGCAGCCTGTCGATAGGGCAAGATGGCTACACCTTC. Its protein is CASSLSIGQDGYTF.

This clone was counted once. The chain combines TRBV5-4 with TRBJ2-2; D gene uncertain. CDR1 and CDR2 from the germline V gene are SGHNT and YYREEE (reference sequence). The CDR3 contains 15 residues. The V gene lost 5 bases and the J gene lost 0 bases, with 11 bases spanning the gap. CDR3 coding DNA: TGTGCCAGCAGTGTGTGGGCCGCGAACACCGGGGAGCTGTTTTTT. Translated: CASSVWAANTGELFF.

This chain links TRBV5-1 with TRBJ2-3, with D possibly matching TRBD2 (5 bases). The V and J ends lost 3 bases and 5 bases respectively, with 16 bases between them. This CDR3 is built from 15 residues. Germline loops: CDR1 SGHRS, CDR2 YFSETQ. CDR3 region: CASSSQGSNRDTQYF. CDR3 nucleotides: TGCGCCAGCAGCTCGCAAGGGAGCAATAGAGATACGCAGTATTTT. Combining the CDR3 with reference TRBV5-1 and TRBJ2-3 gives the whole variable domain KAGVTQTPRYLIKTRGQQVTLSCSPISGHRSVSWYQQTPGQGLQFLFEYFSETQRNKGNFPGRFSGRQFSNSRSEMNVSTLELGDSALYLCASSSQGSNRDTQYFGPGTRLTVL.

The gene calls are TRBV11-2 and TRBJ1-5; D unclear. Germline lookup yields CDR1 SGHAT and CDR2 FQNNGV. CDR3 length: 13 amino acids. V was shortened by 5 bases and J by 4 bases, with 9 bases between the two germline ends. CDR3 DNA: TGTGCCAGCAGCGTTGATGGAAATCAGCCCCAGCATTTT. It codes for CASSVDGNQPQHF.

The chain carries TRBV6-1 and TRBJ1-5, with D perhaps TRBD1 (5 bases). V was cut by 2 bases and J by 5 bases, with 10 bases left in between. Looked up from germline, CDR1 is MNHNS and CDR2 is SASEGT. The CDR3 contains 14 residues. CDR3 sequence (DNA): TGTGCCAGCAGTGAACCCATGACAGATCAGCCCCAGCATTTT. It translates to CASSEPMTDQPQHF.

This clone came up once. V is TRBV6-6 and J is TRBJ2-2, with TRBD2 matching 11 bases. CDR3 length equals 15 residues. The germline gives CDR1 MNHNY, CDR2 SVGAGI (reference sequence). Trimming removed 6 bases from V and 5 bases from J; junction bases left unmatched: 5. DNA for the CDR3: TGTGCCAGCAGGGTAGCGGGAGGGGTTACCGGGGAGCTGTTTTTT. Its translation: CASRVAGGVTGELFF.

This rearrangement joins TRBV28 to TRBJ2-7, with D possibly being TRBD2 (7 bases). The CDR3 runs 11 residues. Trimming removed 8 bases from V and 9 bases from J, with 14 bases in between. Germline CDR1 and CDR2: MDHEN and SYDVKM. The CDR3: CASGGGALQYF. CDR3 in DNA: TGTGCCAGCGGAGGGGGGGCCTTGCAGTACTTC.

The chain has TRBV21-1 and TRBJ1-2. TRBV21-1 is a recognized pseudogene. The CDR3 length is 11 residues. CDR3 DNA sequence: TGTGCCACCCCGGGTGGAGAGTTCTACACCTTC. Translating it yields CATPGGEFYTF.

The chain employs TRBV11-2 and TRBJ2-5; D unresolved. The V gene lost 5 bases and the J gene lost 1 base, with 11 bases spanning the gap. This CDR3 has 14 amino acids. CDR1 and CDR2 from the germline V gene are SGHAT and FQNNGV. CDR3 nucleotides: TGTGCCAGCAGCAGAAGGAGCGCCCAAGAGACCCAGTACTTC. This encodes CASSRRSAQETQYF. Together with reference TRBV11-2 and TRBJ2-5, the CDR3 gives the full variable domain: EAGVAQSPRYKIIEKRQSVAFWCNPISGHATLYWYQQILGQGPKLLIQFQNNGVVDDSQLPKDRFSAERLKGVDSTLKIQPAKLEDSAVYLCASSRRSAQETQYFGPGTRLLVL.

Notes on this clone: This sample includes further DNA sequences coding for the same CDR3. The chain has TRBV18 and TRBJ1-1, with TRBD1 matching over 9 bases. Germline V CDR1 and CDR2: KGHSH, LQKENI. The CDR3 covers 16 residues. Germline trimming cut 0 bases from V and 0 bases from J; bases unmatched to any gene: 2. The CDR3 is CASSPPGTGLNTEAFF. CDR3 DNA: TGTGCCAGCTCACCACCGGGGACAGGGCTGAACACTGAAGCTTTCTTT.

V and J are TRBV27 and TRBJ2-7; D remains ambiguous. The V gene's germline CDR1 is MNHEY and CDR2 SMNVEV (reference sequence). This CDR3 contains 13 residues. The CDR3 sequence: CASSFGCKGKRKV. CDR3 nucleotide sequence: TGTGCCAGCAGTTTTGGTTGTAAGGGAAAGAGAAAGGTC.

The rearrangement joins TRBV7-3 to TRBJ2-1; no definite D call. The CDR3 length is 15 residues. Germline lookup yields CDR1 SGHTA and CDR2 FQGTGA. Trimming cost V 1 base and J 8 bases, with 15 bases left between them. The CDR3 loop reads CASSLSHLVSDEQFF. CDR3 nucleotides: TGTGCCAGCAGCTTAAGCCACCTAGTGTCCGATGAGCAGTTCTTC.

This chain connects TRBV27 to TRBJ2-3, with TRBD1 matching 8 bases. This CDR3 contains 15 residues. The ends lost 6 bases at V and 4 bases at J; junction bases unmatched: 9. CDR1 and CDR2 (germline): MNHEY, SMNVEV (reference sequence). CDR3 sequence reads: CASRPDRVSADTQYF. DNA for the CDR3: TGTGCCAGCAGACCGGACAGGGTCTCCGCAGATACGCAGTATTTT.

This sequence joins TRBV10-3 and TRBJ2-3; 10 nucleotides line up with TRBD2. V gave up 8 bases and J gave up 5 bases; unmatched junction bases: 4. Germline CDR1 and CDR2: ENHRY and SYGVKD. CDR3 length: 13 amino acids. This CDR3 is CAISAGGQDTQYF. The DNA for the CDR3 is TGTGCCATCTCAGCGGGAGGGCAAGATACGCAGTATTTT.

The chain carries TRBV28 and TRBJ2-7; tentatively, D is TRBD2 (6 bases). CDR3 length: 14 amino acids. The V and J ends lost 5 bases and 2 bases respectively, with 13 bases between them. CDR1 is MDHEN and CDR2 is SYDVKM in the germline V gene. The CDR3 region has the DNA TGTGCCAGCAGTGCGGCTGGGGGGACCTACGAGCAGTACTTC. Protein: CASSAAGGTYEQYF.

In nucleotides, the CDR3 is TGTGCCAGCGCTACTTGGGACCGCACAGATACGCAGTATTTT. It codes for CASATWDRTDTQYF. This chain joins TRBV28 and TRBJ2-3; D possibly matches TRBD1 or TRBD2 (5 bases each). The CDR3 has 14 residues. The germline V gene has CDR1 MDHEN and CDR2 SYDVKM. V gave up 8 bases and J gave up 1 base, with 13 bases separating them.

The gene calls are TRBV6-1 and TRBJ1-1; D is unresolved. Germline V gene sequence: CDR1 MNHNS, CDR2 SASEGT. Trimming cost V 7 bases and J 1 base, with 13 bases left between them. The CDR3 runs to 14 residues. The CDR3 reads CASKSQSGNTEAFF. Here the CDR3 DNA reads TGTGCCAGCAAGAGCCAGAGCGGGAACACTGAAGCTTTCTTT.

To note about this clone: The sample has other DNA sequences that encode this CDR3 too. V usage is TRBV5-1 and J usage is TRBJ2-1; D remains ambiguous. The CDR3 is 12 amino acids. CDR1 and CDR2 from the germline V gene are SGHRS and YFSETQ. Trimming stripped 2 bases from V and 6 bases from J, with 6 bases between. CDR3 DNA sequence: TGCGCCAGCAGCTTTGTTGCCAATGAGCAGTTCTTC. Protein: CASSFVANEQFF.

J is TRBJ2-5 and V is TRBV2; D uncertain. Per germline, CDR1 SNHLY and CDR2 FYNNEI. The CDR3 length is 10 residues. V lost 6 bases, J lost 5 bases, and 4 bases lay in between. The CDR3 spells CASSRETQYF. CDR3 DNA: TGTGCCAGCAGCCGGGAGACCCAGTACTTC.

This clone has more than one count but fewer than ten. The chain joins TRBV27 to TRBJ1-2, with unresolved D. Germline V CDR1 and CDR2: MNHEY, SMNVEV (reference sequence). The CDR3 extends over 12 amino acids. V was cut by 10 bases and J by 7 bases, with 16 bases left in between. The CDR3, as DNA: TGTGCCACCGGACCTCCGGTAGGTGGCTACACCTTC. It encodes CATGPPVGGYTF.

The chain has TRBV28 and TRBJ2-2, with 8 nucleotides matching TRBD1. The V and J ends lost 3 bases and 6 bases, in that order; junction bases with no gene match: 9. In germline, CDR1 is MDHEN, CDR2 SYDVKM. This CDR3 contains 16 residues. As DNA, the CDR3 is TGTGCCAGCAGTTTGATGGGACAGGAACTCGCCGGGGAGCTGTTTTTT. Translation gives CASSLMGQELAGELFF.